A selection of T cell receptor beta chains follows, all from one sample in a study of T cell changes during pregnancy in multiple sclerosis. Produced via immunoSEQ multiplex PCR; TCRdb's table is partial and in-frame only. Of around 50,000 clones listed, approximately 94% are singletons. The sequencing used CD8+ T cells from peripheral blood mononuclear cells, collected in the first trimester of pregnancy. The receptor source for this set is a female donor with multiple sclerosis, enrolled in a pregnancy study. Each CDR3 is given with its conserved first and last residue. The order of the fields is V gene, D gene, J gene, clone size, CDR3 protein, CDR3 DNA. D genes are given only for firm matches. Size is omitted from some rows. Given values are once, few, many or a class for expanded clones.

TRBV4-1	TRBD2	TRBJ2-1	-	CASSQALGGGSYNEQFF	TGCGCCAGCAGCCAAGCCCTAGGCGGGGGGTCCTACAATGAGCAGTTCTTC
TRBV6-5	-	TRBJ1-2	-	CASSEPGDSYGYTF	TGTGCCAGCAGTGAGCCTGGGGACTCCTATGGCTACACCTTC
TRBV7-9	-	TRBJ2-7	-	CASSLGTGASYEQYF	TGTGCCAGCAGCCTCGGGACGGGAGCCTCCTACGAGCAGTACTTC
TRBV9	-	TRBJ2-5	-	CASSVESATQETQYF	TGTGCCAGCAGCGTAGAAAGTGCAACTCAAGAGACCCAGTACTTC
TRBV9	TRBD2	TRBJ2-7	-	CASSVAGTSDYEQYF	TGTGCCAGCAGCGTAGCCGGGACTAGCGACTACGAGCAGTACTTC
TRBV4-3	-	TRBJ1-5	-	CASSQEGGRDNQPQHF	TGCGCCAGCAGCCAAGAGGGGGGGCGCGACAATCAGCCCCAGCATTTT
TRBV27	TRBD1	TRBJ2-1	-	CASSLPPTGASYNEQFF	TGTGCCAGCAGTTTACCCCCAACAGGGGCCTCCTACAATGAGCAGTTCTTC
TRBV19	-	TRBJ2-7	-	CASSTRDTSYEQYF	TGTGCCAGTAGTACCCGGGACACCTCCTACGAGCAGTACTTC
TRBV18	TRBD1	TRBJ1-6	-	CASSPPRDGTALSPLHF	TGTGCCAGCTCACCACCGCGCGATGGGACAGCCCTTTCGCCCCTCCACTTT
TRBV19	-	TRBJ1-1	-	CASSIVYPTDNTEAFF	TGTGCCAGTAGTATAGTATACCCGACAGATAACACTGAAGCTTTCTTT
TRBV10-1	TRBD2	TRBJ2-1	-	CASSGGLAGGPVEQFF	TGCGCCAGCAGTGGAGGACTAGCGGGAGGGCCCGTTGAGCAGTTCTTC
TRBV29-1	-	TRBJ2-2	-	CSVDPGQNTGELFF	TGCAGCGTTGACCCGGGACAAAACACCGGGGAGCTGTTTTTT
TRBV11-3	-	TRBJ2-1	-	CASSSGQRWASYNEQFF	TGTGCCAGCAGCTCCGGGCAGCGGTGGGCCTCCTACAATGAGCAGTTCTTC
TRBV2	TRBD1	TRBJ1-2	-	CASSEYDRGYYGYTF	TGTGCCAGCAGTGAATACGACAGGGGTTACTATGGCTACACCTTC
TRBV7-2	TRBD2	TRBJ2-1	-	CASSLRPSGSSYNEQFF	TGTGCCAGCAGCTTAAGGCCTAGCGGGAGCTCCTACAATGAGCAGTTCTTC
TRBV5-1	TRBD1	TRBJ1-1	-	CASSTDRPNTEAFF	TGCGCCAGCAGCACGGACAGGCCGAACACTGAAGCTTTCTTT
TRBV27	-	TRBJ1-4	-	CASSPNMFEKLFF	TGTGCCAGCAGTCCAAACATGTTTGAAAAACTGTTTTTT
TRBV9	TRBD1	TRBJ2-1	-	CASSVERGPNEQFF	TGTGCCAGCAGCGTAGAGAGGGGGCCCAATGAGCAGTTCTTC
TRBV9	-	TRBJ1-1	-	CASSRTEGVNTEAFF	TGTGCCAGCAGCCGTACTGAGGGAGTGAACACTGAAGCTTTCTTT
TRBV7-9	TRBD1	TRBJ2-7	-	CASSWGDRGPYEQYF	TGTGCCAGCAGCTGGGGGGACAGGGGTCCCTACGAGCAGTACTTC
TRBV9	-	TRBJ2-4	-	CASSGTKNIQYF	TGTGCCAGCAGCGGTACCAAAAACATTCAGTACTTC
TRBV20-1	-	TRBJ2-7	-	CSARSAGEQYF	TGCAGTGCTAGGAGCGCTGGCGAGCAGTACTTC
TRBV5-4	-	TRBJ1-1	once	CASRIGGEAFF	TGTGCCAGCAGAATAGGGGGTGAAGCTTTCTTT
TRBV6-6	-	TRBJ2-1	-	CASSYSVSSYNEQFF	TGTGCCAGCAGTTACTCTGTGAGCTCCTACAATGAGCAGTTCTTC